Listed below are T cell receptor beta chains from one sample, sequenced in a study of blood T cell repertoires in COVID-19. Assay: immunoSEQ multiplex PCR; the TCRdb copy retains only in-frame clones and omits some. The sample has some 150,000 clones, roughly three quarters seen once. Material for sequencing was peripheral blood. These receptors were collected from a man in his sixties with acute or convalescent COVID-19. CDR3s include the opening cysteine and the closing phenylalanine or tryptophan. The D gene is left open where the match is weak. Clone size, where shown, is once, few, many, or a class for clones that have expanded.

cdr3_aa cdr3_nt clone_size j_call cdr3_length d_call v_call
CASSPQAGGLNEQFF TGTGCCAGCAGCCCTCAAGCGGGAGGGCTCAATGAGCAGTTCTTC once TRBJ2-1 15 TRBD2 TRBV11-2
CASSRGGEQFF TGTGCCAGCAGCCGGGGGGGGGAGCAGTTCTTC - TRBJ2-1 11 TRBD2 TRBV3-1/TRBV3-2
CASSAGQYYGYTF TGCGCCAGCAGCGCCGGACAGTACTATGGCTACACCTTC - TRBJ1-2 13 - TRBV5-1
CASSERGGVNNEQFF TGTGCCAGCAGTGAACGAGGGGGGGTCAACAATGAGCAGTTCTTC - TRBJ2-1 15 - TRBV6-1
CASSLAGQFTDTQYF TGTGCCAGCAGCTTGGCGGGGCAATTCACAGATACGCAGTATTTT - TRBJ2-3 15 - TRBV7-6
CASSVGPSTDTQYF TGTGCCAGCAGCGTAGGGCCAAGCACAGATACGCAGTATTTT - TRBJ2-3 14 - TRBV9
CASSDRDSSYNSPLHF TGCGCCAGCAGCGACCGGGACAGCTCCTATAATTCACCCCTCCACTTT - TRBJ1-6 16 TRBD1 TRBV5-1
CSASTSGSGYEQYF TGCAGTGCCAGTACTAGCGGGAGTGGGTACGAGCAGTACTTC - TRBJ2-7 14 TRBD2 TRBV20-1
CASSSTGGRVNTEAFF TGTGCCAGCAGTTCGACAGGGGGAAGAGTGAACACTGAAGCTTTCTTT - TRBJ1-1 16 TRBD1 TRBV28
CASSGGTSGTNEQFF TGTGCCAGCTCTGGAGGGACTAGCGGAACCAATGAGCAGTTCTTC - TRBJ2-1 15 TRBD2 TRBV27
CASRTGAGTMAPGEQFF TGTGCCAGCAGGACAGGGGCAGGGACTATGGCGCCTGGTGAGCAGTTCTTC - TRBJ2-1 17 - TRBV13
CASSPGQMMNEQFF TGTGCCAGCAGCCCCGGACAGATGATGAATGAGCAGTTCTTC few TRBJ2-1 14 - TRBV7-3
CASSPGTGGVQPQHF TGTGCCAGCAGTCCCGGGACAGGGGGAGTTCAGCCCCAGCATTTT - TRBJ1-5 15 TRBD1 TRBV6-5
CASSLNGQGSEQYF TGTGCCAGCAGCCTAAACGGTCAGGGAAGCGAGCAGTACTTC - TRBJ2-7 14 - TRBV7-3
CASSYGPGGRYEQYF TGTGCCAGCAGTTACGGGCCAGGGGGTCGTTACGAGCAGTACTTC few TRBJ2-7 15 TRBD1 TRBV6-5
CSVRGGRGYNEQFF TGCAGCGTTCGGGGGGGCAGGGGATACAATGAGCAGTTCTTC once TRBJ2-1 14 TRBD2 TRBV29-1
CASSLYLAGEGSTDTQYF TGTGCCAGCAGCTTATATCTAGCGGGAGAGGGATCCACAGATACGCAGTATTTT - TRBJ2-3 18 TRBD2 TRBV11-2
CASSMGGIGGYTF TGTGCCAGTAGTATGGGGGGAATAGGTGGCTACACCTTC - TRBJ1-2 13 - TRBV19
CATSDLPLAGEDTGELFF TGTGCCACCAGTGACTTACCGCTAGCGGGAGAGGACACCGGGGAGCTGTTTTTT - TRBJ2-2 18 TRBD2 TRBV24-1
CASIGGVFTYEQYF TGTGCCAGCATTGGCGGAGTTTTCACCTACGAGCAGTACTTC - TRBJ2-7 14 - TRBV28
CASSWGLNSNQPQHF TGCGCCAGCAGCTGGGGACTGAATAGCAATCAGCCCCAGCATTTT once TRBJ1-5 15 - TRBV5-1
CASSSFQGSSGNTIYF TGTGCCAGCAGTTCTTTTCAGGGGAGCTCTGGAAACACCATATATTTT - TRBJ1-3 16 - TRBV28
CASSAPRTGGGNEQYF TGTGCCAGCAGTGCTCCCCGGACAGGGGGAGGGAACGAGCAGTACTTC - TRBJ2-7 16 TRBD1 TRBV6-1
CAIRVGTTSYEQYF TGTGCCATCAGAGTGGGGACAACCTCCTACGAGCAGTACTTC - TRBJ2-7 14 - TRBV10-3
CASSPNRGPAGIAGARSGEQFF TGCGCCAGCAGCCCGAACAGGGGGCCAGCGGGAATAGCGGGAGCCAGATCAGGCGAGCAGTTCTTC - TRBJ2-1 22 - TRBV5-1
CASSSGTVTGYEQYF TGCGCCAGCTCCTCGGGGACAGTCACGGGGTACGAGCAGTACTTC - TRBJ2-7 15 TRBD1 TRBV5-1
CAISGVPGLTTGNTEAFF TGTGCCATCAGTGGGGTGCCGGGACTCACGACTGGGAACACTGAAGCTTTCTTT - TRBJ1-1 18 - TRBV10-3
CASRSERSYEQYF TGTGCCAGTAGGTCGGAGCGGTCCTACGAGCAGTACTTC - TRBJ2-7 13 - TRBV19
CASSPDEDGNQETQYF TGTGCCAGCAGCCCAGATGAGGACGGGAACCAAGAGACCCAGTACTTC few TRBJ2-5 16 - TRBV7-2
CASSEGQGNEKLFF TGCGCCAGCAGCGAGGGACAGGGGAATGAAAAACTGTTTTTT - TRBJ1-4 14 TRBD1 TRBV5-1
CASRSGTSGRDEQFF TGTGCCAGCAGATCTGGGACTAGCGGGAGAGATGAGCAGTTCTTC - TRBJ2-1 15 TRBD2 TRBV27